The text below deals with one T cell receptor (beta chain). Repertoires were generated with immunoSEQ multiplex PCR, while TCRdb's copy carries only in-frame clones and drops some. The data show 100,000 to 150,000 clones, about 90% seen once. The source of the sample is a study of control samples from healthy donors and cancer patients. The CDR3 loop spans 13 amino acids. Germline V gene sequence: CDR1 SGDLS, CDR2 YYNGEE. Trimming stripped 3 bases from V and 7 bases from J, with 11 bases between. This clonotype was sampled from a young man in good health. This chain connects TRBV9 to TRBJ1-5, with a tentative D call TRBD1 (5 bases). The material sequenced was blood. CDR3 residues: CASSAGTQQPQHF. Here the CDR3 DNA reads TGTGCCAGCAGCGCAGGGACGCAACAGCCCCAGCATTTT. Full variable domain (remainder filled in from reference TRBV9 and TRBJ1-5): DSGVTQTPKHLITATGQRVTLRCSPRSGDLSVYWYQQSLDQGLQFLIQYYNGEERAKGNILERFSAQQFPDLHSELNLSSLELGDSALYFCASSAGTQQPQHFGDGTRLSIL.